This TCR beta chain was sequenced in a study of OX40 agonist ivuxolimab in advanced cancers. Study-level information: The eligibility criteria allowed prior anti-PD-1, anti-PD-L1 or anti-CTLA-4 therapy, and about 40% had some. Partial response was recorded in three patients: one hepatocellular carcinoma and two cutaneous melanoma cases.

The CDR3 covers 15 residues. V was clipped by 6 bases and J by 2 bases; unmatched bases: 8. Germline V CDR1 and CDR2: SGHRS, YFSETQ. Here immunoSEQ multiplex PCR was the method, and the copy in TCRdb shows in-frame clones only, minus some. The data show roughly 89,000 clones, more than 80% seen once. The chain has TRBV5-1 and TRBJ2-3, with TRBD2 matching 8 bases. This sample comprised CD4+ or CD8+ T cells sorted from blood, obtained in a trial of the OX40 agonist ivuxolimab. This clonotype was obtained from an adult with an advanced solid tumor such as melanoma, head and neck, liver or kidney cancer. CDR3 in amino acids: CASTPGTRPTDTQYF. The CDR3 coding sequence is TGCGCCAGCACCCCCGGGACTAGACCCACAGATACGCAGTATTTT.